This record concerns one T cell receptor (beta chain) sequence. The antigen remains undetermined. The PCR made use of 60 Vbeta and 13 Jbeta primers. The repertoire was sequenced with immunoSEQ multiplex PCR; TCRdb's copy has only in-frame clones and lacks some. This sample has roughly 150,000 clones, with approximately 79% found just once. The CDR3 runs 15 residues. The germline gives CDR1 SGHRS, CDR2 YFSETQ. Germline trimming cut 4 bases from V and 1 base from J; bases unmatched to any gene: 5. The sample belongs to a study of cytomegalovirus exposure and HLA in healthy donors. Whole-study findings and limits: Later analysis suggested most CMV-associated TCR beta chains were HLA-restricted. Later work associated around 18,000 TCR beta sequences with HLA alleles at 0.05 false discovery rate. The study designated 150 to 200 TCR beta chains cytomegalovirus-associated.

The sequenced material came from PBMCs. The chain is built from TRBV5-1 and TRBJ2-5; 9 positions agree with TRBD1. This sequence was found in a male donor in good health and CMV-seronegative. CDR3 in DNA: TGCGCCAGCAGCCAAATGGACAGGGGCCAAGAGACCCAGTACTTC. Protein sequence: CASSQMDRGQETQYF.